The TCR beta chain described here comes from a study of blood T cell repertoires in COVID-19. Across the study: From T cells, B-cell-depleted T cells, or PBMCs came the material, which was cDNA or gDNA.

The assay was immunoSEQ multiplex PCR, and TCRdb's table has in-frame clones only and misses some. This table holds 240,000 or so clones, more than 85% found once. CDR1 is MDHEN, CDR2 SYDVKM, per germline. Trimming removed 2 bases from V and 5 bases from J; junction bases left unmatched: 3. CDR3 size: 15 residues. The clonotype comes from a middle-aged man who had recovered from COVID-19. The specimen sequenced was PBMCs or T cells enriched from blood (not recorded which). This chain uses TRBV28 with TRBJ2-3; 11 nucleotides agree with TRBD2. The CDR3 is CASSLLAGGQDTQYF. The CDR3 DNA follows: TGTGCCAGCAGTTTACTAGCGGGAGGCCAAGATACGCAGTATTTT.